The 8 T cell receptor beta chains presented below share a single source sample, sequenced in a study of CD8 T cells in Susac syndrome. Random hexamers served to reverse transcribe roughly 0.45 to 1 ug RNA. TCRdb processed the immunoSEQ multiplex PCR reads anew with MiXCR; each CDR3 protein has one entry. The sample lists some 76,000 distinct CDR3 sequences, roughly 90% occurring once. The sequencing input was CD8+ T cells from PBMCs. These TCRs come from a human donor with multiple sclerosis.

This clonotype was seen a single time. The V call is TRBV7-3, the J call TRBJ2-2; D gene unclear. The V gene's germline CDR1 is SGHTA and CDR2 FQGTGA. This CDR3 is 19 amino acids long. V shed 1 base and J shed 0 bases, with 18 bases lying between them. Written as DNA, the CDR3 is TGTGCCAGCAGCTTAAGTCCCAACCCCACAACGCCGAACACCGGGGAGCTGTTTTTT. Protein product: CASSLSPNPTTPNTGELFF.

V is TRBV19 and J is TRBJ1-1; 7 nucleotides agree with TRBD1. This CDR3 contains 14 residues. CDR1 and CDR2 (germline): LNHDA, SQIVND (reference sequence). V trimming: 6 bases; J trimming: 0 bases; junction bases outside the gene matches: 4. The CDR3 loop reads CASSGQDLNTEAFF. The CDR3, as DNA: TGTGCCAGTAGCGGACAGGATTTGAACACTGAAGCTTTCTTT.

V is TRBV5-1 and J is TRBJ2-5; TRBD1 is a possible D gene (5 bases). Trimming pared 5 bases from V and 5 bases from J, leaving 13 bases between. The germline V gene encodes CDR1 SGHRS and CDR2 YFSETQ. The length of the CDR3 is 13 residues. The CDR3 region has the DNA TGCGCCAGCAGGGACGAAGGGGCGGAGACCCAGTACTTC. This sequence encodes CASRDEGAETQYF.

V is TRBV9 and J is TRBJ2-7, with D perhaps TRBD1 (6 bases). Trimming removed 0 bases at V and 0 bases at J, with 10 bases between. Germline V gene lookup returns CDR1 SGDLS and CDR2 YYNGEE. This CDR3 comprises 15 residues. CDR3 region: CASSVGQGISYEQYF. DNA of the CDR3: TGTGCCAGCAGCGTAGGCCAGGGGATCTCCTACGAGCAGTACTTC.

This rearrangement joins TRBV3-1 to TRBJ2-5; TRBD2 matches 7 bases. V was clipped by 4 bases and J by 5 bases; unmatched bases: 13. Germline values: CDR1 LGHDT, CDR2 YNNKEL (reference sequence). This CDR3 is built from 16 residues. CDR3 sequence reads: CASSPIWRERGETQYF. The CDR3 bases are TGTGCCAGCAGCCCCATTTGGCGGGAGCGAGGTGAGACCCAGTACTTC.

The chain is built from TRBV27 and TRBJ2-3; 9 bases align to TRBD2. The germline V gene encodes CDR1 MNHEY and CDR2 SMNVEV (reference sequence). The J segment lost 0 bases and the V segment lost 10 bases, leaving 8 bases of the junction unmatched. This CDR3 has 15 residues. The CDR3 DNA follows: TGTGCCACCCGACTAGCGGACGTTAGCACAGATACGCAGTATTTT. It is translated as CATRLADVSTDTQYF.

The chain is built from TRBV4-1 and TRBJ2-7; 8 positions match TRBD2. V shed 0 bases and J 0 bases; nucleotides not matched to a gene: 4. This CDR3 is built from 16 residues. Germline assignment: CDR1 MGHRA and CDR2 YSYEKL. The CDR3 is CASSQESSGFSYEQYF. The DNA of the CDR3 is TGCGCCAGCAGCCAAGAGTCTAGCGGGTTCTCCTACGAGCAGTACTTC.

This chain links TRBV12-3 or TRBV12-4 with TRBJ2-3; 8 nucleotides agree with TRBD2. This CDR3 region has 16 residues. V was clipped by 5 bases and J by 2 bases; unmatched bases: 9. CDR3 loop: CASSGTERGITDTQYF. The CDR3 DNA reads as TGTGCCAGCAGTGGCACCGAGCGGGGGATCACAGATACGCAGTATTTT.